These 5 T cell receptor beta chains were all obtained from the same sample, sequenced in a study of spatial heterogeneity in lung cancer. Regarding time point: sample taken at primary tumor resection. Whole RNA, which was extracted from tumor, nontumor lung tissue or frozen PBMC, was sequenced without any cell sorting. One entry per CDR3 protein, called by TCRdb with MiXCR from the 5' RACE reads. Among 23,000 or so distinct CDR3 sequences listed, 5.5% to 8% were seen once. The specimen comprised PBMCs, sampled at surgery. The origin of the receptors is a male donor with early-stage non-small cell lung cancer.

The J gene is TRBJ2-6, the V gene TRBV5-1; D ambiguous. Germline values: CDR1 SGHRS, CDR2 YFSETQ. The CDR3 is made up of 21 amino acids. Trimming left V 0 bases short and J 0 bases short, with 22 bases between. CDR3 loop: CASSLEGRHEGTNSGANVLTF. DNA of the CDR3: TGCGCCAGCAGCTTGGAAGGGCGACACGAAGGCACAAACTCTGGGGCCAACGTCCTGACTTTC.

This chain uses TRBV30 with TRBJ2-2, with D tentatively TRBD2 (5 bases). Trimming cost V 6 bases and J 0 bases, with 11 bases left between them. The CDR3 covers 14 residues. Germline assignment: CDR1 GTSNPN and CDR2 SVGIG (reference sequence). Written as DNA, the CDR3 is TGTGCCTGTTTAGGGAGAACGAACACCGGGGAGCTGTTTTTT. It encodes CACLGRTNTGELFF.

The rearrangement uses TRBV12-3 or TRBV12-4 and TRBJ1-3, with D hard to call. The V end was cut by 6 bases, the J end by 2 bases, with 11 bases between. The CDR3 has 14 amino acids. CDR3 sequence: CASSPTGTGNTIYF. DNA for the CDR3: TGTGCCAGCAGCCCGACTGGGACTGGAAACACCATATATTTT.

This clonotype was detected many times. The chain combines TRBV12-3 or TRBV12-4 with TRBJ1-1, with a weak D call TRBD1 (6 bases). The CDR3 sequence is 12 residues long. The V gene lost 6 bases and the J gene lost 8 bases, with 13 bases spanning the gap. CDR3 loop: CASSRTELEAFF. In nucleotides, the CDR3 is TGTGCCAGCAGCCGGACAGAGCTCGAAGCTTTCTTT.

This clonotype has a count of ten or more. The chain's CDR3 is CATGDVGYEQYF. CDR3 nucleotides: TGTGCCACCGGGGACGTAGGCTACGAGCAGTACTTC. The V and J genes are TRBV28 and TRBJ2-7; the D gene could be TRBD1 or TRBD2 (5 bases each). The CDR3 length is 12 residues. Germline V lookup: CDR1 MDHEN, CDR2 SYDVKM. V lost 10 bases, J lost 3 bases, and 13 bases lay in between.